Sequencing of this TCR beta chain was carried out in a study of blood T cell repertoires in COVID-19. Seattle-derived patients entered the study during active infection and were followed longitudinally. Some clones are missing from TCRdb's copy, which holds only in-frame ones; the method was immunoSEQ multiplex PCR. The data show 150,000 to 200,000 clones, about four fifths seen once. Germline-derived CDR1 and CDR2 are MNHEY and SMNVEV (reference sequence). The V end was cut by 0 bases, the J end by 1 base, with 9 bases between. The CDR3 spans 15 residues. The receptor's source is a woman older than 75 with COVID-19, enrolled during active disease. This chain joins TRBV27 and TRBJ1-1, with D unclear. Sequenced material: peripheral blood. CDR3 region: CASSLSQRWNTEAFF. Written as DNA, the CDR3 is TGTGCCAGCAGTTTATCTCAGCGATGGAACACTGAAGCTTTCTTT.